These T cell receptor beta chains were read from a single sample in a study of CD8+ T cells in alopecia areata. Method: immunoSEQ multiplex PCR; TCRdb's copy keeps in-frame clones and lacks some. This table has 80,000 to 100,000 clones, around two fifths appearing once. The source material was CD4+ T cells sorted from blood. These receptors all come from a human donor with alopecia areata. Both conserved end residues are part of each CDR3. The D gene is left open where the match is weak. Size tells how often a clone was seen (once, few, many) or the class of an expanded clone, and some rows leave it out.

abundance,j_gene,v_gene,d_gene,CDR3nt,CDR3aa
.,TRBJ2-7,TRBV5-1,TRBD1,TGCGCCAGCAGCTTGGATCCCAGGGGGCCTGAGCAGTACTTC,CASSLDPRGPEQYF
medium-sized,TRBJ2-1,TRBV29-1,.,TGCAGCGTTGTTCGGATCAATGAGCAGTTCTTC,CSVVRINEQFF
few,TRBJ1-5,TRBV28,.,TGTGCCAGCTGGATTAGCAATCAGCCCCAGCATTTT,CASWISNQPQHF
few,TRBJ1-1,TRBV29-1,.,TGCAGCGCCCAAAGGACAAACATGAACACTGAAGCTTTCTTT,CSAQRTNMNTEAFF
few,TRBJ1-2,TRBV7-9,.,TGTGCCAGCAGCTTGGGGCAGAACTATGGCTACACCTTC,CASSLGQNYGYTF
.,TRBJ2-7,TRBV29-1,.,TGCAGCGCCGGACAGAGCTACGAGCAGTACTTC,CSAGQSYEQYF
.,TRBJ2-7,TRBV5-1,.,TGCGCCAGCAGCTTGGGTACGGGAACCTACGAGCAGTACTTC,CASSLGTGTYEQYF
.,TRBJ2-3,TRBV9,TRBD2,TGTGCCAGCAGTCTAGCGGGGGTGTCTAGCACAGATACGCAGTATTTT,CASSLAGVSSTDTQYF
.,TRBJ2-3,TRBV18,.,TGTGCCAGCTCACTCCAACCCGCGGATACGCAGTATTTT,CASSLQPADTQYF
.,TRBJ2-3,TRBV14,TRBD2,TGTGCCAGCAGCCAACATCGCGGGAGAGTGACAGATACGCAGTATTTT,CASSQHRGRVTDTQYF
.,TRBJ2-3,TRBV30,.,TGTGCCTGGAGAGGGGATACGCAGTATTTT,CAWRGDTQYF
.,TRBJ1-3,TRBV5-1,.,TGCGCCAGCAGCTTGGTCGGCGGGTCTGGAAACACCATATATTTT,CASSLVGGSGNTIYF
.,TRBJ2-3,TRBV29-1,TRBD1,TGCAGCATCCTCGGGACAGGGAACACAGATACGCAGTATTTT,CSILGTGNTDTQYF
.,TRBJ1-1,TRBV6-5,.,TGTGCCAGCAGTGCCAGCGGTACTGAAGCTTTCTTT,CASSASGTEAFF
.,TRBJ2-1,TRBV2,.,TGTGCCAGCAGTAAGACTCTGACCTACAATGAGCAGTTCTTC,CASSKTLTYNEQFF
few,TRBJ2-1,TRBV29-1,.,TGCAGCGTTAGGGACGATGAGCAGTTCTTC,CSVRDDEQFF
many,TRBJ1-1,TRBV14,.,TGTGCCAGCAGCCAAGTTCGATCAGGATTAGAGGCTTTCTTT,CASSQVRSGLEAFF
.,TRBJ2-5,TRBV30,TRBD1,TGTGCCGGACAGGGGTGGGGAGAGACCCAGTACTTC,CAGQGWGETQYF
.,TRBJ2-3,TRBV29-1,.,TGCAGCGTTGAAAGGACGGGGATTGGCACAGATACGCAGTATTTT,CSVERTGIGTDTQYF
.,TRBJ2-5,TRBV29-1,TRBD1,TGCAGCGCCCTATCCAGGGGGCTAGGAGGAGAGACCCAGTACTTC,CSALSRGLGGETQYF
.,TRBJ2-6,TRBV6-6,.,TGTGCCAGCAGCCGCCGGAACCTGACTTTC,CASSRRNLTF
.,TRBJ1-5,TRBV7-9,.,TGTGCCAGCAGCTTACAGGGAACGGCCCAGCATTTT,CASSLQGTAQHF
.,TRBJ2-6,TRBV30,.,TGTGCCTGGAGTCCGGGACACCGCTTCCACTCTGGGGCCAACGTCCTGACTTTC,CAWSPGHRFHSGANVLTF
.,TRBJ1-1,TRBV29-1,.,TGCAGCGTGACGGACCTCCTCCTGAACACTGAAGCTTTCTTT,CSVTDLLLNTEAFF
.,TRBJ2-3,TRBV29-1,.,TGCAGCGTTGAAGGGTATAAAGATACGCAGTATTTT,CSVEGYKDTQYF